The subject of this entry is one TCR beta chain. No antigen is known for it. The data originate from a study of blood T cells in healthy people across ages. Study conclusions and caveats: CMV infection status of these donors was not known. There were more naive CD4+ cells and higher diversity in long-lived donors than in aged donors.

CDR1 and CDR2 (germline): MDHEN, SYDVKM. The V and J ends lost 2 bases and 7 bases respectively, with 11 bases between them. The CDR3 is 14 residues long. Sample-barcoded 5' priming and a J-beta primer mix drove a second PCR of 7 to 11 cycles. MiXCR, applied by TCRdb to the 5' RACE reads, yields one record per CDR3 protein. This sample has roughly 700,000 distinct CDR3 sequences, with about a third found just once. This sequence was found in a woman over 75 in good health. The chain combines TRBV28 with TRBJ2-2, with no clear D. Sequencing input: blood. DNA for the CDR3: TGTGCCAGCAGTTTACCTACCTCGGGCGGGGAGCTGTTTTTT. It codes for CASSLPTSGGELFF.